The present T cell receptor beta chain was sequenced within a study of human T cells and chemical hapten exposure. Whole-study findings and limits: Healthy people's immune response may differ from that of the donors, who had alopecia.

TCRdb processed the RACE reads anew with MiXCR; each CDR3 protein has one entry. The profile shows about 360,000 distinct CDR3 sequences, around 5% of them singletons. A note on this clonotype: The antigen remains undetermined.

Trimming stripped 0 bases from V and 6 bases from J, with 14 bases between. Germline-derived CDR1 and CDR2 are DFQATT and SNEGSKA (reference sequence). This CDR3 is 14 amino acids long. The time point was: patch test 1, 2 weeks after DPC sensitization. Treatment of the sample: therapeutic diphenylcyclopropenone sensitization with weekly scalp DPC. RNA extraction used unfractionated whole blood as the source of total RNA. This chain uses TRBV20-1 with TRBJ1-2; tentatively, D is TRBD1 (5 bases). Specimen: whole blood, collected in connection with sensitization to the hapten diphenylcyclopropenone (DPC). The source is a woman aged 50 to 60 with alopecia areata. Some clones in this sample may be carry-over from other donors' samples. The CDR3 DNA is TGCAGTGCTAGAGATCCAGCAGGCAGGGATGGCTACACCTTC. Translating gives CSARDPAGRDGYTF.